What follows are 19 T cell receptor beta chains derived from one specimen sequenced in a study of blood T cell repertoires in COVID-19 (dated by TCRdb to the early 2020s). The library was made by the immunoSEQ multiplex PCR assay. Entries here come from immuneACCESS through TCRdb and include only in-frame sequences with V and J called. Some clones fail to appear in such tables; in the studies checked, an unresolved V gene covers under half of the shortfall, and the cause of the remainder is unknown. This sample is represented by 210,000 or so clones; about 85% of them were singletons. 20% of the sample is in the top ten clones. Sequencing was carried out using peripheral blood. The receptors stem from a human donor in a cohort sampled during active COVID-19.

The rearrangement uses TRBV7-6 and TRBJ2-1, with 12 bases aligning to TRBD1. This CDR3 spans 19 amino acids. V lost 1 base, J lost 5 bases, and 12 bases stayed unmatched. Germline-derived CDR1 and CDR2 are SGHVS and FNYEAQ. CDR3 nucleotides: TGTGCCAGCAGCTTAGTCCCGACCGGTGGGACAGGGGGCAACAATGAGCAGTTCTTC. This encodes CASSLVPTGGTGGNNEQFF.

This chain uses TRBV5-6 with TRBJ1-2; D is possibly TRBD1 (6 bases). V lost 3 bases to trimming and J lost 6 bases, with 21 bases between them. There are 16 residues in the CDR3. The germline gives CDR1 SGHDT, CDR2 YYEEEE. The CDR3 loop is CASSSWQGLGFDGYTF. The CDR3 coding sequence is TGTGCCAGCAGCTCATGGCAGGGGTTAGGGTTCGATGGCTACACCTTC. Drawing the rest from reference TRBV5-6 and TRBJ1-2, the complete variable domain is DAGVTQSPTHLIKTRGQQVTLRCSPKSGHDTVSWYQQALGQGPQFIFQYYEEEERQRGNFPDRFSGHQFPNYSSELNVNALLLGDSALYLCASSSWQGLGFDGYTFGSGTRLTVV.

The sample holds one count of this clone. The chain uses TRBV7-3 and TRBJ2-5; 12 bases are shared with TRBD1. V dropped 5 bases and J dropped 4; count of bases not matched to a gene: 5. Germline-derived CDR1 and CDR2 are SGHTA and FQGTGA. This CDR3 is 15 amino acids long. Here the CDR3 reads CASSRGTGGSETQYF. The CDR3 DNA sequence: TGTGCCAGCAGCAGAGGGACAGGGGGCTCAGAGACCCAGTACTTC.

The CDR3 DNA sequence: TGTGCCAGTAGTATGAGGGACAGGGAGCGTGGCTACACCTTC. This encodes CASSMRDRERGYTF. V usage is TRBV19 and J usage is TRBJ1-2; 9 nucleotides match TRBD1. V shed 3 bases, J shed 7 bases, and the junction held 6 bases outside the gene matches. The CDR3 runs 14 residues. In germline, CDR1 is LNHDA, CDR2 SQIVND (reference sequence).

The table lists this clone with a count of one. The chain couples TRBV20-1 to TRBJ1-2; D not resolved. Germline V lookup: CDR1 DFQATT, CDR2 SNEGSKA (reference sequence). The CDR3 is 10 amino acids. Trimming stripped 1 base from V and 8 bases from J, with 5 bases between. Here the CDR3 reads CSARARGYTF. The CDR3 DNA reads TGCAGTGCTAGAGCGAGGGGCTACACCTTC.

The chain joins TRBV6-5 to TRBJ1-1; D may be TRBD1 (5 bases). Germline V gene lookup returns CDR1 MNHEY and CDR2 SVGAGI. V shed 2 bases and J shed 0 bases, with 13 bases lying between them. The CDR3 extends over 16 amino acids. CDR3 nucleotide sequence: TGTGCCAGCAGTTACGGTGCTTCGGGGGTGAACACTGAAGCTTTCTTT. Encoded protein: CASSYGASGVNTEAFF.

The chain has TRBV4-2 and TRBJ2-3; 13 bases match TRBD2. There are 20 residues in the CDR3. V shed 1 base, J shed 1 base, and the junction held 11 bases outside the gene matches. Per germline, CDR1 LGHNA and CDR2 YNFKEQ. Here the CDR3 DNA reads TGTGCCAGCAGCCAAGCTCCGACTAGCGGGAGGCAACTACGCACAGATACGCAGTATTTT. Residues: CASSQAPTSGRQLRTDTQYF.

The chain recombines TRBV7-9 with TRBJ2-1; D is perhaps TRBD2 (5 bases). Germline V lookup: CDR1 SEHNR, CDR2 FQNEAQ (reference sequence). V lost 1 base, J lost 9 bases, and 19 bases lay in between. CDR3 size: 16 residues. The CDR3 loop reads CASSLEVTSLPSEQFF. The DNA for the CDR3 is TGTGCCAGCAGCTTAGAGGTAACTAGTCTGCCCAGTGAGCAGTTCTTC.

This CDR3 is CASSLGRGGQGKDYTF. DNA of the CDR3: TGCGCCAGCAGCTTGGGCCGAGGGGGACAGGGTAAAGACTACACCTTC. This chain uses TRBV5-1 with TRBJ1-2, with 9 bases aligning to TRBD1. Germline V lookup: CDR1 SGHRS, CDR2 YFSETQ. V lost 0 bases, J lost 10 bases, and 13 bases stayed unmatched. This CDR3 is 16 amino acids long.

This clone has only one observation. The chain carries TRBV27 and TRBJ2-3; 7 bases fit TRBD1. Per germline, CDR1 MNHEY and CDR2 SMNVEV (reference sequence). V was clipped by 8 bases and J by 2 bases; unmatched bases: 4. The CDR3 consists of 13 residues. CDR3 sequence reads: CASATGYTDTQYF. The CDR3 nucleotides are TGTGCCAGCGCGACAGGGTACACAGATACGCAGTATTTT.

This rearrangement joins TRBV7-9 to TRBJ2-2, with a possible D match to TRBD2 (6 bases). This CDR3 is built from 13 residues. Germline CDR1 reads SEHNR; CDR2 reads FQNEAQ (reference sequence). Trimming shortened V by 7 bases and J by 10 bases, and 16 bases separated the two germline ends. The CDR3 DNA reads TGTGCCAGCAAAAGACTGGGGGAGGCGGAGCTGTTTTTT. Protein: CASKRLGEAELFF.

The V and J genes are TRBV2 and TRBJ1-3, with D possibly being TRBD1 (6 bases). The germline V and J ends were trimmed by 8 bases and 9 bases, with 32 bases remaining between them. The CDR3 is made up of 18 amino acids. The germline V gene encodes CDR1 SNHLY and CDR2 FYNNEI. The CDR3 spells CASGKTGRQLGVGVTIYF. DNA of the CDR3: TGTGCCAGCGGCAAGACAGGCCGCCAGCTCGGTGTGGGGGTCACCATATATTTT. The whole variable domain, remainder taken from reference TRBV2 and TRBJ1-3, is EPEVTQTPSHQVTQMGQEVILRCVPISNHLYFYWYRQILGQKVEFLVSFYNNEISEKSEIFDDQFSVERPDGSNFTLKIRSTKLEDSAMYFCASGKTGRQLGVGVTIYFGEGSWLTVV.

The V call is TRBV29-1, the J call TRBJ2-5; 8 bases agree with TRBD1. The CDR3 is 16 amino acids. J gave up 3 bases and V 3 bases, and 12 bases lay outside the gene matches. Germline V gene data show CDR1 as SQVTM and CDR2 as ANQGSEA. Here the CDR3 DNA reads TGCAGCGTTGAGGGGGGTAGCAGGGGGCCCGAAGAGACCCAGTACTTC. Amino acid sequence: CSVEGGSRGPEETQYF.

This chain uses TRBV2 with TRBJ1-4, with TRBD1 matching over 7 bases. V was clipped by 7 bases and J by 8 bases; unmatched bases: 10. CDR1 is SNHLY, CDR2 FYNNEI, per germline. The CDR3 contains 14 residues. The CDR3 loop is CASKFETGLEKLFF. CDR3 sequence (DNA): TGTGCCAGCAAGTTCGAGACAGGGTTAGAAAAACTGTTTTTT.

The J gene is TRBJ1-6, the V gene TRBV6-8, with D possibly TRBD1 on 5 matching bases. Trimming removed 2 bases at V and 10 bases at J, with 21 bases between. Germline V lookup: CDR1 MNHGY, CDR2 SAAAGT. CDR3 length: 17 amino acids. The CDR3 DNA reads as TGTGCCAGCAGTTACCCCCGTATAAGGGGCGAGCGATCACCCCTCCACTTT. Its protein product is CASSYPRIRGERSPLHF.

A single count supports this clone. The chain has TRBV6-6 and TRBJ2-5; possibly TRBD1 for D (5 bases). The CDR3 totals 12 residues. Germline CDR1 and CDR2: MNHNY and SVGAGI (reference sequence). Trimming shortened V by 5 bases and J by 5 bases, and 9 bases separated the two germline ends. CDR3 DNA: TGTGCCAGCAGTCTCCAGGGCGAGACCCAGTACTTC. Protein sequence: CASSLQGETQYF.

The chain employs TRBV9 and TRBJ1-3, with D perhaps matching TRBD1 (6 bases). This CDR3 is 16 amino acids long. Germline loops: CDR1 SGDLS, CDR2 YYNGEE. The V and J ends lost 0 bases and 4 bases respectively, with 14 bases between them. This CDR3 is CASSVGQDEGGNTIYF. The CDR3, as DNA: TGTGCCAGCAGCGTAGGACAGGATGAAGGAGGAAACACCATATATTTT.

The chain combines TRBV20-1 with TRBJ2-7; tentatively, D is TRBD1 (6 bases). Germline assignment: CDR1 DFQATT and CDR2 SNEGSKA (reference sequence). V lost 3 bases, J lost 5 bases, and 8 bases lay in between. The CDR3 contains 11 residues. The CDR3 spells CSARQGNEQYV. The DNA of the CDR3 is TGCAGTGCTAGGCAGGGGAACGAGCAGTACGTC.

The chain uses TRBV7-9 and TRBJ2-7; D unresolved. Trimming left V 1 base short and J 2 bases short, with 6 bases between. Germline CDR1 SEHNR, CDR2 FQNEAQ (reference sequence). The CDR3 loop spans 13 amino acids. CDR3 protein: CASSLGSAYEQYF. DNA of the CDR3: TGTGCCAGCAGCTTAGGATCAGCCTACGAGCAGTACTTC.